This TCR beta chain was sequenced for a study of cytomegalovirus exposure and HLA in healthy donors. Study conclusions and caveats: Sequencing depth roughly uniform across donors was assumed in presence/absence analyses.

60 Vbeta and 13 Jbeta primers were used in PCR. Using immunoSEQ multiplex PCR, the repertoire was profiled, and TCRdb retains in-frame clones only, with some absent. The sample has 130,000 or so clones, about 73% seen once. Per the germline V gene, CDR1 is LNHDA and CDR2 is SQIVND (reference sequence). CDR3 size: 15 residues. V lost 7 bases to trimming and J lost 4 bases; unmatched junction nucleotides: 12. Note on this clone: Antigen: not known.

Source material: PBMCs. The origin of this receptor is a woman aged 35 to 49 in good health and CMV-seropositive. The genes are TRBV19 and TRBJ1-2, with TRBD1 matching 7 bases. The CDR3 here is CASKEGQSRTYGYTF. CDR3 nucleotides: TGTGCCAGTAAGGAGGGACAGAGCCGAACCTATGGCTACACCTTC.